This passage covers 22 T cell receptor beta chains from one sample sequenced in a study of cytomegalovirus exposure and HLA in healthy donors. The PCR employed 60 Vbeta primers together with 13 Jbeta primers. Profiling relied on immunoSEQ multiplex PCR, and the TCRdb table lists in-frame clones only, not all of them. The table lists around 200,000 clones, around four fifths of them singletons. The sequencing input was PBMCs. Receptors originate from a woman in her forties or fifties in good health and CMV-seropositive.

The CDR3 region is CASSPWALSSYEQYF. CDR3 coding DNA: TGTGCCAGCTCACCCTGGGCCTTGAGCTCCTACGAGCAGTACTTC. V is TRBV18 and J is TRBJ2-7, with D uncertain. Per germline, CDR1 KGHSH and CDR2 LQKENI. The CDR3 runs to 15 residues. V was shortened by 3 bases and J by 0 bases, with 12 bases between the two germline ends.

This chain links TRBV2 with TRBJ1-2; D is perhaps TRBD1 (5 bases). Trimming took 4 bases from V and 5 from J, leaving 17 bases between them. Germline CDR1 reads SNHLY; CDR2 reads FYNNEI. CDR3 length equals 15 residues. The CDR3 nucleotides read TGTGCCAGCAGTGTATCAGGGCAGGGATATTATGGCTACACCTTC. It is translated as CASSVSGQGYYGYTF.

The chain is built from TRBV14 and TRBJ2-3, with 9 bases fitting TRBD1. V lost 2 bases, J lost 2 bases, and 8 bases stayed unmatched. This CDR3 has 17 amino acids. The V gene's germline CDR1 is SGHDN and CDR2 FVKESK. The CDR3 DNA follows: TGTGCCAGCAGCCAATGGACCGGGACAGGGACCACAGATACGCAGTATTTT. This encodes CASSQWTGTGTTDTQYF.

The chain recombines TRBV5-4 with TRBJ2-3; 11 bases map to TRBD1. The CDR3 has 14 amino acids. The trim removed 4 bases at V and 5 bases at J, leaving 3 bases unmatched. CDR1 SGHNT and CDR2 YYREEE come from the germline V gene (reference sequence). The CDR3 DNA sequence: TGTGCCAGCAGCCCGGACAGGGGGCGAGATACGCAGTATTTT. Its protein is CASSPDRGRDTQYF. The entire variable domain, with the rest obtained from reference TRBV5-4 and TRBJ2-3, is as follows: ETGVTQSPTHLIKTRGQQVTLRCSSQSGHNTVSWYQQALGQGPQFIFQYYREEENGRGNFPPRFSGLQFPNYSSELNVNALELDDSALYLCASSPDRGRDTQYFGPGTRLTVL.

The chain has TRBV5-4 and TRBJ2-7; the D gene is possibly TRBD2 (5 bases). Germline V lookup: CDR1 SGHNT, CDR2 YYREEE (reference sequence). V was pared by 7 bases and J by 6 bases, with 14 bases between. The CDR3 totals 12 residues. The CDR3 nucleotides read TGTGCCAGCGGCCTACCGGGGTCCGAGCAGTACTTC. This gives the protein CASGLPGSEQYF. The whole variable domain, filled in from reference TRBV5-4 and TRBJ2-7, reads ETGVTQSPTHLIKTRGQQVTLRCSSQSGHNTVSWYQQALGQGPQFIFQYYREEENGRGNFPPRFSGLQFPNYSSELNVNALELDDSALYLCASGLPGSEQYFGPGTRLTVT.

The V gene is TRBV5-1, the J gene TRBJ1-1, with a possible D match to TRBD1 (5 bases). Germline values: CDR1 SGHRS, CDR2 YFSETQ. The V end was cut by 4 bases, the J end by 1 base, with 17 bases between. This CDR3 is built from 16 residues. In DNA, the CDR3 is TGCGCCAGCAGCCCCCGTCTGGGGGGTGGGAACACTGAAGCTTTCTTT. This sequence encodes CASSPRLGGGNTEAFF. The whole variable domain, remainder taken from reference TRBV5-1 and TRBJ1-1, is KAGVTQTPRYLIKTRGQQVTLSCSPISGHRSVSWYQQTPGQGLQFLFEYFSETQRNKGNFPGRFSGRQFSNSRSEMNVSTLELGDSALYLCASSPRLGGGNTEAFFGQGTRLTVV.

The gene calls are TRBV7-9 and TRBJ1-2; TRBD1 might be the D (6 bases). Trimming shortened V by 7 bases and J by 8 bases, and 11 bases separated the two germline ends. CDR1 is SEHNR and CDR2 is FQNEAQ in the germline V gene (reference sequence). The CDR3 length is 11 residues. This CDR3 is CASISGVGYTF. CDR3 coding DNA: TGTGCCAGCATATCAGGGGTCGGCTACACCTTC.

The chain uses TRBV6-4 and TRBJ1-1; D not resolved. There are 12 residues in the CDR3. Trimming pared 6 bases from V and 0 bases from J, leaving 5 bases between. The germline V gene encodes CDR1 MRHNA and CDR2 SNTAGT. The CDR3 loop is CASRGMNTEAFF. As DNA, the CDR3 is TGTGCCAGCAGGGGCATGAACACTGAAGCTTTCTTT.

V and J are TRBV6-1 and TRBJ2-7; 10 bases align to TRBD1. V was pared by 4 bases and J by 4 bases, with 10 bases of the junction left unmatched. The CDR3 has 16 residues. CDR1 and CDR2 (germline): MNHNS, SASEGT. The chain's CDR3 is CASSGDGQGGGYEQYF. The CDR3 bases are TGTGCCAGCAGTGGGGATGGACAGGGGGGGGGTTACGAGCAGTACTTC.

V is TRBV4-2 and J is TRBJ2-2, with 7 bases matching TRBD2. The ends lost 0 bases at V and 7 bases at J; junction bases unmatched: 8. The CDR3 consists of 16 residues. The germline gives CDR1 LGHNA, CDR2 YNFKEQ. CDR3: CASSQDSAGEGGELFF. The CDR3 DNA is TGTGCCAGCAGCCAAGATTCGGCGGGGGAAGGCGGGGAGCTGTTTTTT.

The gene calls are TRBV30 and TRBJ2-7; the match to TRBD1 covers 9 bases. The CDR3 has 15 amino acids. The ends lost 0 bases at V and 4 bases at J; junction bases unmatched: 7. CDR1 is GTSNPN, CDR2 SVGIG, per germline (reference sequence). CDR3 loop: CAWSVGGTGKYEQYF. CDR3 DNA sequence: TGTGCCTGGAGTGTTGGGGGGACAGGGAAGTACGAGCAGTACTTC.

The V gene is TRBV13, the J gene TRBJ1-1; TRBD1 matches 8 bases. J lost 4 bases, V lost 6 bases, and 19 bases had no gene match. The CDR3 totals 18 residues. Germline assignment: CDR1 PRHDT and CDR2 FYEKMQ (reference sequence). DNA of the CDR3: TGTGCCAGCAGACGCAGAGGGCCCAGGGGGCCGGCGGGCACTGAAGCTTTCTTT. Its protein product is CASRRRGPRGPAGTEAFF.

V usage is TRBV6-4 and J usage is TRBJ2-1; D possibly corresponds to TRBD1 (5 bases). Germline V gene lookup returns CDR1 MRHNA and CDR2 SNTAGT. The CDR3 runs 15 residues. V gave up 1 base and J gave up 9 bases, with 16 bases separating them. The CDR3 region has the DNA TGTGCCAGCAGTGACTTAGCAGGGTCCCTTTCTGAGCAGTTCTTC. Residues: CASSDLAGSLSEQFF.

The chain couples TRBV5-1 to TRBJ2-7; TRBD1 matches at 9 bases. V gave up 1 base and J gave up 7 bases; unmatched junction bases: 9. The CDR3 length is 15 residues. Per germline, CDR1 SGHRS and CDR2 YFSETQ. CDR3 region: CASSLPTGGREEQYF. The CDR3 DNA is TGCGCCAGCAGCTTGCCTACAGGGGGCAGGGAGGAGCAGTACTTC.

The V and J genes are TRBV6-5 and TRBJ2-2, with 9 nucleotides matching TRBD1. CDR3 length: 15 amino acids. The germline gives CDR1 MNHEY, CDR2 SVGAGI. The J segment lost 5 bases and the V segment lost 8 bases, leaving 9 bases of the junction unmatched. Here the CDR3 DNA reads TGTGCCAGCCGAGGACAGGGGCTCACAACCGGGGAGCTGTTTTTT. As protein: CASRGQGLTTGELFF.

J is TRBJ1-2 and V is TRBV5-8; 7 nucleotides align to TRBD1. Losses at the gene ends were 4 bases for V and 5 bases for J; bases not matched to a gene: 5. The CDR3 extends over 13 amino acids. Germline CDR1 SGHTS, CDR2 YDEGEE. CDR3 sequence reads: CASSPGQVYGYTF. The CDR3 nucleotides are TGTGCCAGCAGCCCCGGACAGGTTTATGGCTACACCTTC.

The rearrangement uses TRBV18 and TRBJ2-7; 12 nucleotides line up with TRBD1. CDR1 and CDR2 (germline): KGHSH, LQKENI. There are 15 residues in the CDR3. J was trimmed by 3 bases and V by 5 bases; bases with no gene match: 5. The CDR3 spells CASSGDRGLLYEQYF. CDR3 nucleotides: TGTGCCAGCTCAGGGGACAGGGGGCTACTCTACGAGCAGTACTTC.

CDR3: CASSGRQGVFSGANVLTF. In nucleotides, the CDR3 is TGTGCCAGCAGCGGAAGACAGGGGGTGTTCTCTGGGGCCAACGTCCTGACTTTC. V is TRBV9 and J is TRBJ2-6; 9 positions match TRBD1. Germline CDR1 reads SGDLS; CDR2 reads YYNGEE. Losses at the gene ends were 3 bases for V and 0 bases for J; bases not matched to a gene: 7. This CDR3 has 18 amino acids.

The chain is built from TRBV6-1 and TRBJ2-3; TRBD1 agrees at 11 bases. CDR3 length equals 15 residues. The trim removed 3 bases at V and 6 bases at J, leaving 5 bases unmatched. Germline V CDR1 and CDR2: MNHNS, SASEGT. The CDR3 loop reads CASSDRDRGIDTQYF. The DNA of the CDR3 is TGTGCCAGCAGTGATCGGGACAGGGGGATTGATACGCAGTATTTT.

This clone has more than one count but fewer than ten. V is TRBV10-2 and J is TRBJ1-5; D uncertain. Trimming shortened V by 5 bases and J by 4 bases, and 12 bases separated the two germline ends. The CDR3 has 14 amino acids. The germline CDR1 and CDR2 sequences are WSHSY and SAAADI. CDR3 in amino acids: CASSWTGENQPQHF. In DNA form, the CDR3 reads TGCGCCAGCAGTTGGACCGGGGAAAATCAGCCCCAGCATTTT.

CDR3 sequence: CAWSPSLWGRGDGYTF. CDR3 DNA: TGTGCCTGGAGTCCCTCCCTTTGGGGGCGAGGTGATGGCTACACCTTC. This chain uses TRBV30 with TRBJ1-2, with a possible D match to TRBD1 (6 bases). The length of the CDR3 is 16 residues. Deletions cut 2 bases from V and 6 bases from J, with 22 bases between. Germline V CDR1 and CDR2: GTSNPN, SVGIG (reference sequence).

J is TRBJ1-2 and V is TRBV19, with TRBD1 as a possible D gene (5 bases). Germline CDR1 and CDR2: LNHDA and SQIVND (reference sequence). V was shortened by 3 bases and J by 5 bases, with 10 bases between the two germline ends. The CDR3 has 13 residues. In nucleotides, the CDR3 is TGTGCCAGTAGTATCGGCAGGGCTTATGGCTACACCTTC. This translates into CASSIGRAYGYTF.